This T cell receptor beta chain derives from a study of blood T cell repertoires in COVID-19. Per the original data handling: Reference gene primer amplification yielded estimated nucleated cell counts. Produced via immunoSEQ multiplex PCR; TCRdb's table is partial and in-frame only. That table gives V, J and clone size, and the DNA gave D and trimming. The sample contains roughly 120,000 clones, approximately 90% of which appear only once. V was pared by 7 bases and J by 6 bases, with 7 bases between. Germline CDR1 and CDR2: SNHLY and FYNNEI. This CDR3 spans 11 amino acids. This receptor was identified in a man aged 50 or older with COVID-19, enrolled during active disease. V usage is TRBV2 and J usage is TRBJ2-1; D is uncertain. Specimen: peripheral blood. CDR3 DNA: TGTGCCAGCACCCCTTTCAATGAGCAGTTCTTC. It codes for CASTPFNEQFF.